The sequence of this TCR beta chain was determined in a study of T cells in tumors after PD-1 blockade. Germline CDR1 is SGHDT and CDR2 is YYEEEE. V gave up 0 bases and J gave up 6 bases, with 18 bases separating them. The CDR3 loop spans 16 amino acids. Measured with immunoSEQ multiplex PCR; TCRdb has only the in-frame clones, and not every one. The sample yields 7,500 to 9,500 clones, 50% to 70% seen once. The input for sequencing was tumor tissue, taken after anti-PD-1 treatment. The sequence derives from a human donor with basal cell carcinoma. V and J are TRBV5-6 and TRBJ1-1; D perhaps matches TRBD1 (6 bases). CDR3: CASSLAGAGSGAEAFF. The CDR3 region has the DNA TGTGCCAGCAGCTTGGCCGGGGCAGGGTCAGGGGCTGAAGCTTTCTTT.